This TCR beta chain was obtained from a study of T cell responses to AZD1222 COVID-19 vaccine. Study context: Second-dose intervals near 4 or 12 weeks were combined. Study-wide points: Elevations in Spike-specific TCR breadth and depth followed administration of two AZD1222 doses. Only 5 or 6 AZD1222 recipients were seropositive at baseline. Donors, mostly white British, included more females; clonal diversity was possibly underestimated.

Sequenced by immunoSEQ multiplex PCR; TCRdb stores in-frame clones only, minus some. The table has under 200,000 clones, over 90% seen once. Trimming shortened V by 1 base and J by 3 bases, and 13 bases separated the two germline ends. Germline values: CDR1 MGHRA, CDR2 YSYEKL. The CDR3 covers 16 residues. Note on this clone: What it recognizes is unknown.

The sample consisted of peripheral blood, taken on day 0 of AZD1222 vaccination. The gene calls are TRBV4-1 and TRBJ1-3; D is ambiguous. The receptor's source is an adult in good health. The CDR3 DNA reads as TGCGCCAGCAGCCAAGTTGGTTGGGAGAATGGAAACACCATATATTTT. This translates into CASSQVGWENGNTIYF.